This TCR beta chain derives from a study of OX40 agonist ivuxolimab in advanced cancers. Study as a whole: Ivuxolimab is a fully human IgG2 antibody that activates OX40 (CD134). Whole-study results and caveats: The study found among the lowest clonal expansion in partial responders at 0.1-3.0 mg/kg. Expanded clones tended on average to be more numerous among CD8+ T cells than CD4+.

As for this clone: As yet, its antigen is unknown.

The repertoire was sequenced with immunoSEQ multiplex PCR; TCRdb's copy has only in-frame clones and lacks some. The data contain 90,000 to 120,000 clones, approximately 89% of them singletons. Germline V lookup: CDR1 SGHDT, CDR2 YYEEEE. Trimming took off 2 bases at V and 2 bases at J, with 11 bases between the two ends. CDR3 length equals 14 residues. The V call is TRBV5-6, the J call TRBJ2-7; TRBD1 might be the D (6 bases). This TCR came from an adult with an advanced solid tumor such as melanoma, head and neck, liver or kidney cancer. Source: CD4+ or CD8+ T cells sorted from blood, taken in a trial of the OX40 agonist ivuxolimab. The CDR3 loop reads CASSFMGAPYEQYF. For the CDR3, the DNA is TGTGCCAGCAGCTTTATGGGGGCCCCCTACGAGCAGTACTTC.